One and the same sample provided the 4 T cell receptor beta chains below, sequenced in a study of T cell repertoires in cytomegalovirus infection. From the reads, TCRdb called clonotypes with MiXCR, one entry per CDR3 protein. This table has roughly 81,000 distinct CDR3 sequences, about 3.8% appearing once. The sequenced sample was PBMCs. These receptors were taken from a human donor in good health (CMV status not recorded). Some clones in this sample may be carry-over from other donors' samples.

This clonotype was picked up many times. The chain combines TRBV28 with TRBJ1-4; D gene ambiguous. The V end lost 5 bases, the J end lost 2 bases, and 12 bases lay between the germline ends. This CDR3 has 15 residues. Germline loops: CDR1 MDHEN, CDR2 SYDVKM. This chain's CDR3 is CASSIVWRTNEKLFF. CDR3 DNA sequence: TGTGCCAGCAGTATTGTCTGGAGGACTAATGAAAAACTGTTTTTT.

This clonotype was seen many times. This chain uses TRBV7-2 with TRBJ2-7, with D possibly being TRBD1 (8 bases). This CDR3 is 14 amino acids long. V lost 3 bases and J 5 bases, leaving 14 bases between the germline ends. Germline CDR1 is SGHTA and CDR2 is FQGNSA. As DNA, the CDR3 is TGTGCCAGCAGCTTGGACAGGGAGGGACACGAGCAGTACTTC. Translated: CASSLDREGHEQYF.

This clonotype was detected many times. The genes are TRBV6-5 and TRBJ2-7; D call uncertain. Between the trimmed V and J ends, which lost 4 bases and 9 bases, there was a span of 10 bases. Per the germline V gene, CDR1 is MNHEY and CDR2 is SVGAGI. This CDR3 region has 11 residues. CDR3 sequence: CASSSHLPQYF. CDR3 DNA: TGTGCCAGCAGTTCACACCTGCCGCAGTACTTC.

This clonotype was counted ten times or more. The V and J genes are TRBV5-4 and TRBJ2-7; 11 bases agree with TRBD2. Unmatched junction bases numbered 1, after V lost 5 bases and J lost 0 bases. CDR3 size: 14 residues. Germline V lookup: CDR1 SGHNT, CDR2 YYREEE (reference sequence). The CDR3 region is CASRLAGGSYEQYF. In DNA form, the CDR3 reads TGTGCCAGCAGGCTAGCGGGGGGCTCCTACGAGCAGTACTTC.